Here is one T cell receptor (beta chain) with its context. The data were taken from a study of blood T cell repertoires in COVID-19. As for the study in general: Samples representing acute and convalescent COVID-19 were sourced from the United States, Italy and Spain.

Germline V gives CDR1 ENHRY, CDR2 SYGVKD. Trimming took off 0 bases at V and 0 bases at J, with 6 bases between the two ends. The CDR3 has 14 residues. The method was immunoSEQ multiplex PCR; TCRdb's version includes in-frame clones alone and lacks a portion of them. Of about 130,000 clones listed, approximately 84% are singletons. The chain combines TRBV10-3 with TRBJ2-7, with D unresolved. Sequencing was done on a sample of peripheral blood. The sequence derives from a man between 60 and 75 years old with acute or convalescent COVID-19. CDR3 nucleotides: TGTGCCATCAGTGAGTCGGGCAGCTCCTACGAGCAGTACTTC. Translated, it gives CAISESGSSYEQYF.